This entry lists 28 T cell receptor beta chains sequenced from one sample in a study of blood T cell repertoires in COVID-19. The method was immunoSEQ multiplex PCR; TCRdb's version includes in-frame clones alone and lacks a portion of them. The repertoire holds a few hundred thousand clones, with 87% as singletons. Sequenced input: PBMCs or T cells enriched from blood (not recorded which). The receptor source for this set is a woman aged 25 to 39 who had recovered from COVID-19.

The gene calls are TRBV7-2 and TRBJ2-1, with 14 bases that match TRBD2. V dropped 5 bases and J dropped 12; count of bases not matched to a gene: 9. The CDR3 runs 15 residues. Germline V gene lookup returns CDR1 SGHTA and CDR2 FQGNSA. The DNA for the CDR3 is TGTGCCAGCAGCCCCCAGGGACTAGCGGGAGTCTTGCAGTTCTTC. This codes for CASSPQGLAGVLQFF.

The chain has TRBV24-1 and TRBJ1-5; TRBD1 aligns across 9 bases. Trimming removed 2 bases from V and 5 bases from J; junction bases left unmatched: 0. Germline V gene data show CDR1 as KGHDR and CDR2 as SFDVKD. The CDR3 is 14 residues long. The CDR3 loop reads CATSDWTGDQPQHF. The CDR3 DNA reads as TGTGCCACCAGTGATTGGACAGGGGATCAGCCCCAGCATTTT.

The chain combines TRBV11-1 with TRBJ2-7; TRBD1 agrees at 10 bases. Germline V gene lookup returns CDR1 SGHAT and CDR2 FQDESV (reference sequence). This CDR3 is 14 amino acids long. The V and J ends lost 5 bases and 6 bases, in that order; junction bases with no gene match: 7. The CDR3 DNA reads TGTGCCAGCAGCACCGGGACAGGGGCCCTCGAGCAGTACTTC. Translating it yields CASSTGTGALEQYF.

In its sample, this clone was seen a few times. This chain links TRBV19 with TRBJ2-3; D is ambiguous. The CDR3 has 14 residues. V lost 6 bases and J lost 1, with 11 bases in between. Germline V gene data show CDR1 as LNHDA and CDR2 as SQIVND (reference sequence). CDR3 sequence: CASSVTDGTDTQYF. For the CDR3, the DNA is TGTGCCAGTAGCGTGACTGACGGCACAGATACGCAGTATTTT. Drawing the rest from reference TRBV19 and TRBJ2-3, the complete variable domain is DGGITQSPKYLFRKEGQNVTLSCEQNLNHDAMYWYRQDPGQGLRLIYYSQIVNDFQKGDIAEGYSVSREKKESFPLTVTSAQKNPTAFYLCASSVTDGTDTQYFGPGTRLTVL.

The rearrangement links TRBV28 to TRBJ1-3; the D is unclear. Trimming shortened V by 4 bases and J by 0 bases, and 13 bases separated the two germline ends. Germline V CDR1 and CDR2: MDHEN, SYDVKM. The CDR3 has 16 residues. The CDR3 DNA reads TGTGCCAGCAGTTCCGACACCCAAAGCTCTGGAAACACCATATATTTT. Amino acid sequence: CASSSDTQSSGNTIYF.

V is TRBV28 and J is TRBJ1-5; TRBD1 is a possible D gene (5 bases). The CDR3 consists of 16 residues. The germline CDR1 and CDR2 sequences are MDHEN and SYDVKM. Deletions cut 6 bases from V and 4 bases from J, with 19 bases between. The CDR3 bases are TGTGCCAGCAGGAATTATCTTGGGGCAGGAAATCAGCCCCAGCATTTT. This gives the protein CASRNYLGAGNQPQHF. Combining the CDR3 with reference TRBV28 and TRBJ1-5 gives the whole variable domain DVKVTQSSRYLVKRTGEKVFLECVQDMDHENMFWYRQDPGLGLRLIYFSYDVKMKEKGDIPEGYSVSREKKERFSLILESASTNQTSMYLCASRNYLGAGNQPQHFGDGTRLSIL.

The V call is TRBV4-1, the J call TRBJ2-1; possible D gene TRBD2, 7 bases. The CDR3 covers 15 residues. V dropped 3 bases and J dropped 7 bases, with 16 bases sitting between them. The germline CDR1 and CDR2 sequences are MGHRA and YSYEKL. The DNA of the CDR3 is TGCGCCAGCAGCCACTTAGGGGGGGGCTCGAATGAGCAGTTCTTC. It translates to CASSHLGGGSNEQFF.

The chain is built from TRBV27 and TRBJ2-3; TRBD1 matches 7 bases. The length of the CDR3 is 14 residues. Germline V lookup: CDR1 MNHEY, CDR2 SMNVEV (reference sequence). V dropped 6 bases and J dropped 6; count of bases not matched to a gene: 9. This CDR3 reads CASRIRQGLDTQYF. The CDR3 coding sequence is TGTGCCAGCAGGATCAGACAGGGTTTGGATACGCAGTATTTT.

This clone was counted a few times. The chain employs TRBV12-3 or TRBV12-4 and TRBJ1-2, with D possibly TRBD1 on 6 matching bases. The CDR3 has 13 amino acids. V was cut by 5 bases and J by 1 base, with 8 bases left in between. The CDR3 here is CASSQDSNYGYTF. CDR3 nucleotide sequence: TGTGCCAGCAGTCAGGACAGTAACTATGGCTACACCTTC.

The rearrangement links TRBV3-1 (or the pseudogene TRBV3-2) to TRBJ2-5; 7 nucleotides line up with TRBD2. J gave up 3 bases and V 3 bases, and 7 bases lay outside the gene matches. The CDR3 length is 15 residues. The germline CDR1 and CDR2 sequences are LGHDT and YNNKEL (reference sequence). This CDR3 is CASSQGGSGEETQYF. Here the CDR3 DNA reads TGTGCCAGCAGCCAGGGCGGGAGCGGAGAAGAGACCCAGTACTTC.

The J gene is TRBJ2-3, the V gene TRBV12-3 or TRBV12-4; D is ambiguous. The CDR3 totals 13 residues. V was pared by 5 bases and J by 4 bases, with 10 bases between. CDR3 in amino acids: CASSGPGADTQYF. CDR3 in DNA: TGTGCCAGCAGTGGCCCAGGTGCAGATACGCAGTATTTT.

The chain links TRBV9 to TRBJ2-1, with 11 bases fitting TRBD2. Germline CDR1 is SGDLS and CDR2 is YYNGEE. The junction had 21 bases not matched to a gene; V was cut back by 0 bases and J by 7 bases. The CDR3 totals 21 residues. The CDR3 reads CASSVERPVSGRAFEVNEQFF. CDR3 DNA sequence: TGTGCCAGCAGCGTAGAACGTCCGGTTAGCGGGAGGGCCTTCGAAGTAAATGAGCAGTTCTTC.

This chain connects TRBV11-3 to TRBJ2-3, with 10 bases identical to TRBD2. Germline V CDR1 and CDR2: SGHNT, YENEEA. Losses at the gene ends were 1 base for V and 5 bases for J; bases not matched to a gene: 3. This CDR3 comprises 15 residues. In DNA form, the CDR3 reads TGTGCCAGCAGCTTAGGGGTAGCGGGAGGAGATACGCAGTATTTT. Translating gives CASSLGVAGGDTQYF.

This chain joins TRBV27 and TRBJ2-7; 8 bases match TRBD2. V shed 0 bases, J shed 3 bases, and the junction held 7 bases outside the gene matches. The CDR3 runs 16 residues. CDR1 MNHEY and CDR2 SMNVEV come from the germline V gene (reference sequence). The CDR3 nucleotides read TGTGCCAGCAGTTTATCAGCCGGGGGGGCCATCTACGAGCAGTACTTC. Amino acid sequence: CASSLSAGGAIYEQYF.

The chain employs TRBV27 and TRBJ1-5; D is possibly TRBD1 (5 bases). The CDR3 totals 15 residues. Germline V gene lookup returns CDR1 MNHEY and CDR2 SMNVEV (reference sequence). With 0 bases removed from V and 2 bases from J, the gap between germline ends came to 8 bases. This CDR3 reads CASSLSRVGNQPQHF. The CDR3 bases are TGTGCCAGCAGTTTATCCAGGGTGGGCAATCAGCCCCAGCATTTT.

This clone was detected only once. The rearrangement uses TRBV4-1 and TRBJ1-5; D not resolved. Trimming removed 1 base from V and 4 bases from J, with 14 bases in between. Germline-derived CDR1 and CDR2 are MGHRA and YSYEKL. This CDR3 has 16 residues. CDR3 sequence: CASSQVRGPENQPQHF. CDR3 nucleotide sequence: TGCGCCAGCAGCCAAGTCCGGGGTCCAGAAAATCAGCCCCAGCATTTT.

The chain has TRBV6-6 and TRBJ1-1, with 8 bases fitting TRBD1. CDR3 size: 13 residues. The germline gives CDR1 MNHNY, CDR2 SVGAGI (reference sequence). Trimming at V came to 6 bases and at J to 6 bases, leaving 6 bases not matched to a gene. The CDR3 spells CASRGQGNAEAFF. In nucleotides, the CDR3 is TGTGCCAGCAGAGGACAGGGAAACGCTGAAGCTTTCTTT.

The chain joins TRBV6-6 to TRBJ2-1; 8 bases are a match to TRBD2. V dropped 7 bases and J dropped 8; count of bases not matched to a gene: 16. This CDR3 spans 16 amino acids. Germline lookup yields CDR1 MNHNY and CDR2 SVGAGI (reference sequence). The CDR3 bases are TGTGCCAGCAAGGACGGGAGCGGGAGTAGGAGCGATGAGCAGTTCTTC. Its translation: CASKDGSGSRSDEQFF.

The chain uses TRBV3-1 (or the pseudogene TRBV3-2) and TRBJ2-1; 11 nucleotides align to TRBD2. CDR1 and CDR2 (germline): LGHDT, YNNKEL (reference sequence). The CDR3 runs 15 residues. Trimming removed 4 bases from V and 2 bases from J; junction bases left unmatched: 1. The CDR3 here is CASSPGLAAYNEQFF. CDR3 in DNA: TGTGCCAGCAGCCCGGGACTAGCGGCCTACAATGAGCAGTTCTTC.

This sequence joins TRBV4-1 and TRBJ2-3; D is perhaps TRBD1 (10 bases). Trimming pared 0 bases from V and 6 bases from J, leaving 28 bases between. Germline CDR1 MGHRA, CDR2 YSYEKL. This CDR3 region has 20 residues. CDR3 sequence reads: CASSQEPGQGTSQSRDTQYF. DNA for the CDR3: TGCGCCAGCAGCCAAGAGCCGGGACAGGGGACTAGCCAGTCCCGGGATACGCAGTATTTT.

This clone was recorded once. V gene TRBV28 combines with J gene TRBJ2-7, with 8 bases lining up with TRBD1. This CDR3 has 15 amino acids. V shed 6 bases and J 1 base; nucleotides not matched to a gene: 8. CDR1 is MDHEN and CDR2 is SYDVKM in the germline V gene. Here the CDR3 DNA reads TGTGCCAGCAGCGAAGAAGGGACAGGATCCTACGAGCAGTACTTC. It is translated as CASSEEGTGSYEQYF.

The V call is TRBV5-1, the J call TRBJ1-4; D not resolved. Trimming removed 6 bases at V and 2 bases at J, with 11 bases between. The CDR3 is made up of 14 amino acids. Germline V CDR1 and CDR2: SGHRS, YFSETQ. CDR3 protein: CASNPGGTNEKLFF. Written as DNA, the CDR3 is TGCGCCAGCAACCCGGGAGGTACTAATGAAAAACTGTTTTTT.

The gene calls are TRBV18 and TRBJ2-1; D remains unclear. The germline gives CDR1 KGHSH, CDR2 LQKENI. This CDR3 is 15 amino acids long. V lost 2 bases to trimming and J lost 6 bases, with 14 bases between them. The CDR3 sequence is CASSPSPPPGNEQFF. CDR3 DNA: TGTGCCAGCTCACCAAGTCCTCCTCCGGGCAATGAGCAGTTCTTC.

V gene TRBV5-1 combines with J gene TRBJ2-3, with D maybe TRBD2 (6 bases). This CDR3 spans 15 amino acids. The V end was cut by 0 bases, the J end by 5 bases, with 13 bases between. Germline V gene sequence: CDR1 SGHRS, CDR2 YFSETQ. DNA of the CDR3: TGCGCCAGCAGCTTGGAGATCGGGAGAGGAGATACGCAGTATTTT. Its protein is CASSLEIGRGDTQYF. Looking up the rest from reference TRBV5-1 and TRBJ2-3 gives the full variable domain: KAGVTQTPRYLIKTRGQQVTLSCSPISGHRSVSWYQQTPGQGLQFLFEYFSETQRNKGNFPGRFSGRQFSNSRSEMNVSTLELGDSALYLCASSLEIGRGDTQYFGPGTRLTVL.

This chain connects TRBV5-5 to TRBJ2-7; TRBD2 agrees at 7 bases. J was trimmed by 2 bases and V by 5 bases; bases with no gene match: 16. Per the germline V gene, CDR1 is SGHKS and CDR2 is YYEKEE (reference sequence). CDR3 length: 17 residues. This CDR3 is CASSSGLGNTAPYEQYF. Written as DNA, the CDR3 is TGTGCCAGCAGTTCCGGACTAGGGAACACAGCCCCCTACGAGCAGTACTTC.

In this sample, this clone turned up a few times. The rearrangement links TRBV15 to TRBJ1-4, with D possibly TRBD1 on 6 matching bases. The CDR3 spans 15 residues. The V gene's germline CDR1 is LNHNV and CDR2 YYDKDF (reference sequence). V dropped 5 bases and J dropped 8 bases, with 18 bases sitting between them. The CDR3 reads CATSPAGVQWEKLFF. CDR3 DNA: TGTGCCACCAGCCCGGCAGGGGTCCAATGGGAAAAACTGTTTTTT. Looking up the rest from reference TRBV15 and TRBJ1-4 gives the full variable domain: DAMVIQNPRYQVTQFGKPVTLSCSQTLNHNVMYWYQQKSSQAPKLLFHYYDKDFNNEADTPDNFQSRRPNTSFCFLDIRSPGLGDTAMYLCATSPAGVQWEKLFFGSGTQLSVL.

V gene TRBV28 combines with J gene TRBJ2-7; D might be TRBD1 (5 bases). CDR1 MDHEN and CDR2 SYDVKM come from the germline V gene. The CDR3 totals 13 residues. V was shortened by 5 bases and J by 3 bases, with 11 bases between the two germline ends. The CDR3 nucleotides read TGTGCCAGCAGTCCGACAAGGGGCTACGAGCAGTACTTC. Residues: CASSPTRGYEQYF.

V and J are TRBV7-9 and TRBJ1-6, with D unresolved. Germline V CDR1 and CDR2: SEHNR, FQNEAQ (reference sequence). The CDR3 consists of 15 residues. Trimming cost V 0 bases and J 0 bases, with 3 bases left between them. The CDR3 nucleotides are TGTGCCAGCAGCTTAGCCGGCTCCTATAATTCACCCCTCCACTTT. This codes for CASSLAGSYNSPLHF.